The subject of this entry is one TCR beta chain. V shed 8 bases and J 3 bases; nucleotides not matched to a gene: 18. The CDR3 covers 17 residues. CDR1 is LNHDA, CDR2 SQIVND, per germline (reference sequence). The repertoire was sequenced with immunoSEQ multiplex PCR; TCRdb's copy has only in-frame clones and lacks some. The data hold tens of thousands of clones, with under 95% observed a single time. This record belongs to a study of T cell changes during pregnancy in multiple sclerosis. This receptor was obtained from a female donor in good health, enrolled as a control in a pregnancy study. The sample was peripheral blood, taken in the first trimester of pregnancy. This chain joins TRBV19 and TRBJ2-7; 8 bases agree with TRBD1. DNA of the CDR3: TGTGCCAGTTCTTTCGCAGGGGGCCTCCGTCCCGTCTACGAGCAGTACTTC. Residues: CASSFAGGLRPVYEQYF.